Listed below are T cell receptor beta chains from one sample, sequenced in a study of cytomegalovirus exposure and HLA in healthy donors. Generated by immunoSEQ multiplex PCR, the TCRdb table keeps only in-frame clones and is missing some. The sample lists roughly 180,000 clones, more than 70% seen once, with approximately 4.1% in the top ten. Sequenced material: PBMCs. The receptors were gathered from a woman in her 50s in good health and CMV-seropositive. CDR3s include the opening cysteine and the closing phenylalanine or tryptophan. Fields, in order: J gene, D gene, clone size, V gene, CDR3 protein, CDR3 DNA. The D gene is left open where the match is weak. Clone size appears in some rows only: once, few, many, or a class for an expanded clone.

>TRBJ2-2|TRBD2|-|TRBV2
CASSNWASGGVKKLFF
TGTGCCAGCAGTAATTGGGCTAGCGGGGGGGTGAAGAAGCTGTTTTTT
>TRBJ2-6|-|-|TRBV5-1
CASSLAWTATSGANVLTF
TGCGCCAGCAGCTTGGCGTGGACAGCGACCTCTGGGGCCAACGTCCTGACTTTC
>TRBJ1-3|-|-|TRBV7-8
CASSLGLGATGNTIYF
TGTGCCAGCAGCTTAGGGCTGGGGGCAACTGGAAACACCATATATTTT
>TRBJ2-7|-|-|TRBV5-6
CASSPIGQIYEQYF
TGTGCCAGCAGCCCAATAGGACAGATCTACGAGCAGTACTTC
>TRBJ2-7|-|-|TRBV9
CAGQRNRLQREQYF
TGTGCCGGGCAGAGGAACCGCCTTCAGCGGGAGCAGTACTTC
>TRBJ1-1|-|-|TRBV21-1
CASSKAGGRAFF
TGTGCCAGCAGCAAAGCGGGGGGGAGAGCTTTCTTT
>TRBJ2-3|TRBD2|-|TRBV11-3
CASSPTVGTAGGPGDTQYF
TGTGCCAGCAGCCCGACCGTAGGGACGGCGGGAGGGCCGGGAGATACGCAGTATTTT
>TRBJ2-5|TRBD2|-|TRBV7-2
CASTTSGGDLETQYF
TGTGCCAGCACGACTAGCGGGGGGGATCTCGAGACCCAGTACTTC
>TRBJ2-7|-|few|TRBV11-3
CASSPRIRPRTSSSYEQYF
TGTGCCAGCAGCCCGAGGATCCGACCGAGGACTTCTAGCTCCTACGAGCAGTACTTC
>TRBJ2-5|TRBD1|-|TRBV5-1
CASSTDRVVETQYF
TGCGCCAGCAGCACGGACAGGGTAGTAGAGACCCAGTACTTC
>TRBJ1-2|-|once|TRBV28
CASSLIAGQDGYTF
TGTGCCAGCAGTTTAATTGCAGGGCAGGATGGCTACACCTTC
>TRBJ2-1|TRBD1|once|TRBV9
CASSVAGTGIYEQFF
TGTGCCAGCAGCGTAGCCGGGACAGGGATCTATGAGCAGTTCTTC
>TRBJ2-7|-|once|TRBV11-2
CASSQTRVYEQYF
TGTGCCAGCAGCCAGACCAGGGTATACGAGCAGTACTTC
>TRBJ2-1|-|-|TRBV14
CASSKYRYSYNEQFF
TGTGCCAGCAGCAAGTACAGGTACTCCTACAATGAGCAGTTCTTC
>TRBJ1-1|-|few|TRBV30
CAFAREMNTEAFF
TGTGCCTTCGCCAGGGAAATGAACACTGAAGCTTTCTTT
>TRBJ2-3|TRBD1|-|TRBV25-1
CASTPPWTGVADTQYF
TGTGCCAGCACGCCCCCGTGGACAGGGGTGGCAGATACGCAGTATTTT
>TRBJ2-1|-|-|TRBV9
CASSADGGDWNEQFF
TGTGCCAGCAGCGCGGACGGCGGGGACTGGAATGAGCAGTTCTTC
>TRBJ2-5|TRBD2|-|TRBV18
CASSPLGLERETQYF
TGTGCCAGCTCACCACTGGGACTAGAGAGAGAGACCCAGTACTTC
>TRBJ2-4|TRBD2|-|TRBV6-5
CASADASGGNIQYF
TGTGCCAGTGCCGATGCTAGCGGGGGAAACATTCAGTACTTC
>TRBJ2-7|TRBD1|once|TRBV11-2
CASSFWTGEYEQYF
TGTGCCAGCAGCTTTTGGACAGGGGAATACGAGCAGTACTTC
>TRBJ1-5|TRBD1|-|TRBV5-1
CASSWGTGSNQPQHF
TGCGCCAGCAGCTGGGGGACAGGGAGCAATCAGCCCCAGCATTTT
>TRBJ1-2|-|-|TRBV21-1
CASSKANSGVGYGYTF
TGTGCCAGCAGCAAAGCCAATTCGGGTGTTGGCTATGGCTACACCTTC
>TRBJ2-1|-|once|TRBV7-2
CASSPNSQGNEQFF
TGTGCCAGCAGCCCCAATTCTCAGGGGAATGAGCAGTTCTTC
>TRBJ2-3|-|few|TRBV5-1
CASGRPLGSTDTQYF
TGCGCCAGCGGGAGGCCCCTCGGGAGCACAGATACGCAGTATTTT
>TRBJ1-1|-|-|TRBV7-3
CASSPNRNTEAFF
TGTGCCAGCAGTCCAAACAGGAACACTGAAGCTTTCTTT
>TRBJ2-1|-|-|TRBV7-9
CASSISGTLSYEQFF
TGTGCCAGCAGCATATCCGGGACTCTTAGTTATGAGCAGTTCTTC
>TRBJ1-1|TRBD1|-|TRBV29-1
CSVADRGLTEAFF
TGCAGCGTCGCGGACAGGGGGCTCACTGAAGCTTTCTTT
>TRBJ2-7|TRBD1|-|TRBV7-9
CASSKQGAEKYEQYF
TGTGCCAGCAGCAAGCAGGGGGCAGAAAAGTACGAGCAGTACTTC
>TRBJ2-7|TRBD1|-|TRBV6-5
CATSDRGYEQYF
TGTGCCACCTCGGACAGGGGCTACGAGCAGTACTTC
>TRBJ2-3|TRBD2|-|TRBV4-3
CASSQDSGLATDTQYF
TGCGCCAGCAGCCAAGATTCCGGACTAGCAACCGATACGCAGTATTTT
>TRBJ1-5|TRBD1|-|TRBV27
CASSSRQTGRYQPQHF
TGTGCCAGCAGTTCAAGACAGACAGGGAGGTATCAGCCCCAGCATTTT
>TRBJ1-5|-|-|TRBV10-1
CASSGHFCGRASNQPQHF
TGCGCCAGCAGTGGACACTTCTGTGGGAGGGCGAGCAATCAGCCCCAGCATTTT
>TRBJ2-7|-|-|TRBV1
CTSSPKAGQGDKDCTSSYEQYF
TGCACCAGCAGCCCGAAGGCCGGACAGGGAGATAAAGATTGTACAAGCTCCTACGAGCAGTACTTC
>TRBJ1-2|TRBD1|few|TRBV23-1
CASSQRDSLRGGYTF
TGCGCCAGCAGTCAACGGGACAGTCTCAGGGGTGGCTACACCTTC
>TRBJ1-5|TRBD1|-|TRBV6-4
CASSDAGQGHF
TGTGCCAGCAGTGACGCCGGACAGGGACATTTT
>TRBJ1-6|-|-|TRBV29-1
CSVREGGNSPLHF
TGCAGCGTTCGAGAAGGGGGAAATTCACCCCTCCACTTT
>TRBJ2-5|TRBD2|-|TRBV5-1
CASSWTSGSRETQYF
TGCGCCAGCAGCTGGACTAGCGGGAGTCGAGAGACCCAGTACTTC
>TRBJ1-1|-|-|TRBV7-2
CASSLDSRAFF
TGTGCCAGCAGCTTAGACTCAAGAGCTTTCTTT
>TRBJ1-2|TRBD1|-|TRBV27
CASSRYAPGARTGPYGYTF
TGTGCCAGCAGTCGATATGCGCCCGGGGCAAGGACAGGTCCATATGGCTACACCTTC
>TRBJ2-5|TRBD1|-|TRBV9
CASSVPPGQGGWETQYF
TGTGCCAGCAGCGTACCTCCAGGACAGGGGGGGTGGGAGACCCAGTACTTC
>TRBJ1-1|TRBD1|-|TRBV7-2
CASSPTGGGTEAFF
TGTGCCAGCAGCCCGACAGGGGGGGGCACTGAAGCTTTCTTT
>TRBJ1-3|TRBD1|-|TRBV30
CAWRGDRAGNTIYF
TGTGCCTGGCGAGGGGACAGGGCTGGAAACACCATATATTTT
>TRBJ2-5|-|-|TRBV5-1
CASSSNVGGPTQETQYF
TGCGCCAGCAGCTCCAACGTGGGGGGGCCTACCCAAGAGACCCAGTACTTC
>TRBJ1-6|-|few|TRBV2
CASRETNSPLHF
TGTGCCAGCAGGGAGACCAATTCACCCCTCCACTTT
>TRBJ2-7|TRBD2|-|TRBV7-2
CASSLERASGRVREQYF
TGTGCCAGCAGCTTAGAGCGGGCTAGCGGGAGGGTACGCGAGCAGTACTTC
>TRBJ1-2|-|-|TRBV5-6
CASSPAGDNGYTF
TGTGCCAGCAGCCCTGCCGGGGACAATGGCTACACCTTC
>TRBJ2-1|TRBD2|once|TRBV18
CASSLGLAGNEQFF
TGTGCCAGCTCACTGGGACTAGCGGGGAATGAGCAGTTCTTC
>TRBJ1-2|TRBD1|-|TRBV4-1
CASSQVGQGALGYTF
TGCGCCAGCAGCCAAGTTGGACAGGGGGCCTTGGGCTACACCTTC
>TRBJ1-2|TRBD1|-|TRBV6-5
CASSRDRLDYGYTF
TGTGCCAGCAGCCGGGACAGGCTCGACTATGGCTACACCTTC
>TRBJ2-7|-|-|TRBV19
CASSRGDGSRDEQYF
TGTGCCAGTAGTAGGGGCGACGGGTCAAGGGACGAGCAGTACTTC
>TRBJ2-7|-|-|TRBV19
CASSKSNSYEQYF
TGTGCCAGTAGTAAGTCTAATTCCTACGAGCAGTACTTC
>TRBJ1-2|TRBD1|-|TRBV19
CASKVGQGNLYGYTF
TGTGCCAGTAAGGTGGGACAGGGAAACCTCTATGGCTACACCTTC
>TRBJ2-1|-|once|TRBV7-9
CASSLARGSSYNEQFF
TGTGCCAGCAGCTTAGCGCGAGGTAGCTCCTACAATGAGCAGTTCTTC
>TRBJ1-2|TRBD1|-|TRBV5-4
CASSPPQTGAYGYTF
TGTGCCAGCAGCCCCCCACAGACAGGGGCCTATGGCTACACCTTC
>TRBJ2-7|TRBD2|-|TRBV28
CASSFYSGRPSYEQYF
TGTGCCAGCAGTTTCTATAGCGGGAGACCCTCCTACGAGCAGTACTTC
>TRBJ1-6|-|-|TRBV30
CAWSVKKRQPLYNSPLHF
TGTGCCTGGAGTGTGAAGAAGAGACAACCACTTTATAATTCACCCCTCCACTTT
>TRBJ2-5|TRBD2|-|TRBV7-3
CASSSTSAETQYF
TGTGCCAGCAGCTCCACTAGCGCGGAGACCCAGTACTTC